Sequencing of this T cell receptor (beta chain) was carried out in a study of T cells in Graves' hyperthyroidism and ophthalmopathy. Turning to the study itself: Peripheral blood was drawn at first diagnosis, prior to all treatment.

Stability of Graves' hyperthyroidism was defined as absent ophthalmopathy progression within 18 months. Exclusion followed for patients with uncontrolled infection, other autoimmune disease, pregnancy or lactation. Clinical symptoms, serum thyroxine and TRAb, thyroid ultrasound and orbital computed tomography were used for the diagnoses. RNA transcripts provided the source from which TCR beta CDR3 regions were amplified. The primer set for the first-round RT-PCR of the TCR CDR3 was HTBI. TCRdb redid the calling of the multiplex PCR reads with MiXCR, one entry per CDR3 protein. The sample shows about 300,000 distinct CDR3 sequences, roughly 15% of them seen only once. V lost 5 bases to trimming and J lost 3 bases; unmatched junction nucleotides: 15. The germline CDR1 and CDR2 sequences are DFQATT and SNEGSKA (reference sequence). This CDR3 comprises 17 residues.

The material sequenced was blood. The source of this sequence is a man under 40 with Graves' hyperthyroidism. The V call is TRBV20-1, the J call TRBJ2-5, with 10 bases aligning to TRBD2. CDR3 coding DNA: TGCAGTGCTCCCCTAGCGGGAGTAGTGGGTGAAGAAGAGACCCAGTACTTC. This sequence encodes CSAPLAGVVGEEETQYF.